One sample yielded the 9 T cell receptor beta chains listed below, sequenced in a study of OX40 agonist ivuxolimab in advanced cancers. The assay was immunoSEQ multiplex PCR, and TCRdb's table has in-frame clones only and misses some. The sample carries more than 100,000 clones, 85% to 95% recorded once. The sequencing used CD4+ or CD8+ T cells sorted from blood, collected in a trial of the OX40 agonist ivuxolimab. Every receptor here comes from an adult with an advanced solid tumor such as melanoma, head and neck, liver or kidney cancer.

The rearrangement uses TRBV19 and TRBJ1-1; D possibly corresponds to TRBD1 (5 bases). The CDR3 contains 13 residues. Germline CDR1 is LNHDA and CDR2 is SQIVND (reference sequence). V lost 5 bases, J lost 4 bases, and 11 bases lay in between. This chain's CDR3 is CASSPRDRTEAFF. CDR3 DNA sequence: TGTGCCAGTAGTCCACGGGACCGCACTGAAGCTTTCTTT. The complete variable domain, with remaining parts taken from reference TRBV19 and TRBJ1-1, reads DGGITQSPKYLFRKEGQNVTLSCEQNLNHDAMYWYRQDPGQGLRLIYYSQIVNDFQKGDIAEGYSVSREKKESFPLTVTSAQKNPTAFYLCASSPRDRTEAFFGQGTRLTVV.

The rearrangement joins TRBV28 to TRBJ1-1; D unresolved. CDR1 and CDR2 from the germline V gene are MDHEN and SYDVKM. The V gene lost 1 base and the J gene lost 3 bases, with 3 bases spanning the gap. The CDR3 has 12 amino acids. In DNA form, the CDR3 reads TGTGCCAGCAGTTTATCGCACACTGAAGCTTTCTTT. This codes for CASSLSHTEAFF.

The chain couples TRBV19 to TRBJ2-1; 7 bases are a match to TRBD1. Unmatched junction bases numbered 9, after V lost 4 bases and J lost 6 bases. This CDR3 comprises 15 residues. Germline CDR1 is LNHDA and CDR2 is SQIVND (reference sequence). CDR3 coding DNA: TGTGCCAGTAGTACCGGGACAGAAGTACCCAATGAGCAGTTCTTC. It translates to CASSTGTEVPNEQFF.

This chain links TRBV5-4 with TRBJ1-2; 8 bases match TRBD1. V trimming: 1 base; J trimming: 2 bases; junction bases outside the gene matches: 13. This CDR3 region has 18 residues. Germline CDR1 reads SGHNT; CDR2 reads YYREEE (reference sequence). In nucleotides, the CDR3 is TGTGCCAGCAGCTTGAAATCGGTCCCTGCAGGGGGCAACTATGGCTACACCTTC. Translating gives CASSLKSVPAGGNYGYTF. The full variable domain, rest sourced from reference TRBV5-4 and TRBJ1-2, is ETGVTQSPTHLIKTRGQQVTLRCSSQSGHNTVSWYQQALGQGPQFIFQYYREEENGRGNFPPRFSGLQFPNYSSELNVNALELDDSALYLCASSLKSVPAGGNYGYTFGSGTRLTVV.

The chain recombines TRBV10-3 with TRBJ1-1; no firm D call. Germline lookup yields CDR1 ENHRY and CDR2 SYGVKD. The length of the CDR3 is 13 residues. Trimming took off 6 bases at V and 1 base at J, with 9 bases between the two ends. DNA of the CDR3: TGTGCCATCAGCTTGGACTGGAACACTGAAGCTTTCTTT. As protein: CAISLDWNTEAFF.

This clone has only one observation. V and J are TRBV9 and TRBJ1-2, with a possible D match to TRBD1 (5 bases). CDR1 and CDR2 from the germline V gene are SGDLS and YYNGEE. The CDR3 sequence is 13 residues long. V lost 2 bases, J lost 4 bases, and 9 bases lay in between. DNA of the CDR3: TGTGCCAGCAGCGTTTCGACAGTCTATGGCTACACCTTC. This encodes CASSVSTVYGYTF.

The CDR3, as DNA: TGTGCCAGCTCACAAGCCACGAACACTGAAGCTTTCTTT. Translation: CASSQATNTEAFF. The chain employs TRBV18 and TRBJ1-1, with D uncertain. CDR3 length equals 13 residues. Germline V gene sequence: CDR1 KGHSH, CDR2 LQKENI. V was clipped by 4 bases and J by 1 base, with 7 bases between them.

This chain connects TRBV7-9 to TRBJ2-6, with D uncertain. Trimming left V 1 base short and J 0 bases short, with 4 bases between. Germline values: CDR1 SEHNR, CDR2 FQNEAQ (reference sequence). The CDR3 runs to 15 residues. The CDR3 loop reads CASSLVGSGANVLTF. For the CDR3, the DNA is TGTGCCAGCAGCTTAGTAGGCTCTGGGGCCAACGTCCTGACTTTC. The complete variable domain, with remaining parts taken from reference TRBV7-9 and TRBJ2-6, reads DTGVSQNPRHKITKRGQNVTFRCDPISEHNRLYWYRQTLGQGPEFLTYFQNEAQLEKSRLLSDRFSAERPKGSFSTLEIQRTEQGDSAMYLCASSLVGSGANVLTFGAGSRLTVL.

The gene calls are TRBV7-3 and TRBJ2-1; TRBD1 matches at 7 bases. The CDR3 has 13 amino acids. Germline V gives CDR1 SGHTA, CDR2 FQGTGA. V lost 5 bases, J lost 13 bases, and 11 bases stayed unmatched. The CDR3 nucleotides read TGTGCCAGCAGCCCGACGAGGGGACAGTCACAGTTCTTC. Protein sequence: CASSPTRGQSQFF. The full variable domain, its missing parts supplied by reference TRBV7-3 and TRBJ2-1, is GAGVSQTPSNKVTEKGKYVELRCDPISGHTALYWYRQSLGQGPEFLIYFQGTGAADDSGLPNDRFFAVRPEGSVSTLKIQRTERGDSAVYLCASSPTRGQSQFFGPGTRLTVL.